One T cell receptor (beta chain) is described in this entry. Germline V gives CDR1 MNHEY, CDR2 SMNVEV (reference sequence). V shed 5 bases, J shed 3 bases, and the junction held 11 bases outside the gene matches. The CDR3 spans 16 residues. This specimen comes from a study of T-cell memory formation after mild COVID-19. TCRdb re-called the 5' RACE reads through MiXCR, storing one row per CDR3 protein. The sample includes about 170,000 distinct CDR3 sequences, over 10% of them seen just once. Specimen: PBMCs or a T cell subset sorted from them (not recorded which). The receptor comes from a man aged 18 to 29 who had mild COVID-19 (a few samples of this study predate the infection). Cell type and time point are not known. The chain is built from TRBV27 and TRBJ1-2; TRBD1 matches 8 bases. DNA for the CDR3: TGTGCCAGCAGTCCCCGGACAGGGCCAGGTGACTATGGCTACACCTTC. Residues: CASSPRTGPGDYGYTF.